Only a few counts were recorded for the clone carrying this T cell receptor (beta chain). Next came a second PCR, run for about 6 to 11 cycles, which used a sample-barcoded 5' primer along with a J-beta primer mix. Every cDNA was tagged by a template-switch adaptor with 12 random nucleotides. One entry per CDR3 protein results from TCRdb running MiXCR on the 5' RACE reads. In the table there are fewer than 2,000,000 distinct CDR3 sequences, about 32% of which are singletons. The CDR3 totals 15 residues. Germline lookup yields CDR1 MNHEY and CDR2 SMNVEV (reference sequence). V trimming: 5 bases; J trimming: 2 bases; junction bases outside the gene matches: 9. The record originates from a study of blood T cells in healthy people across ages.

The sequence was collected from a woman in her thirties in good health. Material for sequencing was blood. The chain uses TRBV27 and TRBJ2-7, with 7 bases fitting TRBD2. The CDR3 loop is CASSLAGTKAYEQYF. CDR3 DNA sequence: TGTGCCAGCAGTCTTGCGGGGACTAAAGCCTACGAGCAGTACTTC.